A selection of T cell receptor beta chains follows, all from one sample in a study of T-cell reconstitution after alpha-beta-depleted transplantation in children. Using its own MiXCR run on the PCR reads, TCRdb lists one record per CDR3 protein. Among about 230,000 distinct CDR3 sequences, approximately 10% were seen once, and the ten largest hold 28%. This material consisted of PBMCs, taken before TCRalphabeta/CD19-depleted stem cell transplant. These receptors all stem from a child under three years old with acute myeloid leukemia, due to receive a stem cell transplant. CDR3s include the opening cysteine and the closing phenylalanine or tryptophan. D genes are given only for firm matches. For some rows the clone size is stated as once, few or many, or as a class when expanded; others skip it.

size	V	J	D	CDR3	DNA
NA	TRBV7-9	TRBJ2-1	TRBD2	CASSRGLAVLVVNEQFF	TGTGCCAGCAGCCGAGGACTAGCGGTATTGGTGGTCAATGAGCAGTTCTTC
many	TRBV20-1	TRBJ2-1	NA	CSAAGGREQFF	TGCAGTGCGGCCGGGGGGCGGGAGCAGTTCTTC
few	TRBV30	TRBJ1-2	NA	CAWSQDYGYTF	TGTGCCTGGAGTCAAGACTATGGCTACACCTTC
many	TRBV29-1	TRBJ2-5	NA	CSACMYQETQYF	TGCAGCGCTTGCATGTACCAAGAGACCCAGTACTTC
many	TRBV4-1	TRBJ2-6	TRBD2	CASSQFLAGVFSGANVLTF	TGCGCCAGCAGCCAATTTCTAGCGGGGGTCTTCTCTGGGGCCAACGTCCTGACTTTC
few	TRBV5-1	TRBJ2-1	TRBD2	CASSLAIAGGTEQFF	TGCGCCAGCAGCTTGGCCATAGCGGGAGGGACTGAGCAGTTCTTC
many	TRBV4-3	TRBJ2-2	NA	CASSSGTPSTGELFF	TGCGCCAGCAGCTCCGGGACCCCGAGCACCGGGGAGCTGTTTTTT
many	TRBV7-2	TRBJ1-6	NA	CASGGYGSPLHF	TGTGCCAGCGGGGGTTATGGTTCACCCCTCCACTTT
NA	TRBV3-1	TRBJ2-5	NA	CASSTRSGKQETQYF	TGTGCCAGCAGCACCCGTAGCGGCAAACAAGAGACCCAGTACTTC
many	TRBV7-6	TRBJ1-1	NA	CASSLDIGSTEAFF	TGTGCCAGCAGCTTAGACATCGGGAGCACTGAAGCTTTCTTT
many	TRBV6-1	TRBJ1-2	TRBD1	CASSQRQGDYGYTF	TGTGCCAGCAGTCAACGACAGGGGGACTATGGCTACACCTTC
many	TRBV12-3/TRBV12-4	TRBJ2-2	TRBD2	CASRAGLAVTGELFF	TGTGCCAGCAGGGCCGGGCTAGCGGTCACCGGGGAGCTGTTTTTT
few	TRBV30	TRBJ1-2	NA	CAWSRGPYGYTF	TGTGCCTGGTCCCGAGGGCCTTATGGCTACACCTTC
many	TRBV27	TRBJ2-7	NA	CASGGHSSYEQYF	TGTGCCAGCGGGGGCCACTCCTCCTACGAGCAGTACTTC
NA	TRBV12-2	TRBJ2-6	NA	CASRPDHSLLYSGANVLTF	TGTGCAAGTCGGCCTGACCATTCACTACTTTACTCTGGGGCCAACGTCCTGACTTTC
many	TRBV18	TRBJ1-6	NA	CASSPGFTEPNSPLHF	TGTGCCAGCTCACCAGGATTCACAGAACCGAATTCACCCCTCCACTTT